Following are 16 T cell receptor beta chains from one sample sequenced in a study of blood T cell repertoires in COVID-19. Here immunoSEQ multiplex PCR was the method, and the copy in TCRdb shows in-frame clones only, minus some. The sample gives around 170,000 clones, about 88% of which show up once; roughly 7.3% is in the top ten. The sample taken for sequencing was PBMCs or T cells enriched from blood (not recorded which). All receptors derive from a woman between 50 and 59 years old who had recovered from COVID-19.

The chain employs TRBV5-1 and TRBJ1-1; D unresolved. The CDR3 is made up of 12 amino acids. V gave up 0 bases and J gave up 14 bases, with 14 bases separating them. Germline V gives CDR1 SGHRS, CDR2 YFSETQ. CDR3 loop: CASSLDGRRWFF. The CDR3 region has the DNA TGCGCCAGCAGCTTGGACGGTCGAAGATGGTTCTTT.

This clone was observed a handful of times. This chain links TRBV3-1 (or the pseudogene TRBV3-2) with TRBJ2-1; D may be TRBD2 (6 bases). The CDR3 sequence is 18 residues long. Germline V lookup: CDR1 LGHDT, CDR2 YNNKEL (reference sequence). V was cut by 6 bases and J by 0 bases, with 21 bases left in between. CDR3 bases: TGTGCCAGCAGTCCCAAACTAATGGGGGGACGCTCCTACAATGAGCAGTTCTTC. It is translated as CASSPKLMGGRSYNEQFF.

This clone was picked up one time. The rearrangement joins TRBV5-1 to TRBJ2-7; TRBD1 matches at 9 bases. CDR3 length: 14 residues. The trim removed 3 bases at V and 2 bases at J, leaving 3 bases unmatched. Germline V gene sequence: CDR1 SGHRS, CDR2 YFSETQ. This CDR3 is CASSSTGGTYEQYF. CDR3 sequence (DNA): TGCGCCAGCAGCTCAACAGGGGGCACCTACGAGCAGTACTTC.

The CDR3 loop reads CASSGGWRREYNEQFF. CDR3 coding DNA: TGTGCCAGCAGTGGCGGTTGGAGGAGGGAATACAATGAGCAGTTCTTC. The chain joins TRBV6-1 to TRBJ2-1, with a weak D call TRBD2 (6 bases). CDR3 length: 16 amino acids. Germline V gene lookup returns CDR1 MNHNS and CDR2 SASEGT. V was shortened by 4 bases and J by 4 bases, with 17 bases between the two germline ends.

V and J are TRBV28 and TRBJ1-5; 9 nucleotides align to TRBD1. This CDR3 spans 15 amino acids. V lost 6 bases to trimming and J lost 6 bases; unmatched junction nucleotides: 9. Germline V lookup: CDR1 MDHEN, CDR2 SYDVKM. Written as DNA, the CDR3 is TGTGCCAGCAGGCCCGGGACAGGGTATTTTCAGCCCCAGCATTTT. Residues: CASRPGTGYFQPQHF.

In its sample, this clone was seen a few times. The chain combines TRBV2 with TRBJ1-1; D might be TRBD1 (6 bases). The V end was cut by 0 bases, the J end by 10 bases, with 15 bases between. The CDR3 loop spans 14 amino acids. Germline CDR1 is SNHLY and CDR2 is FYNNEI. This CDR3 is CASSEALQGLGAFF. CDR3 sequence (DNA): TGTGCCAGCAGTGAAGCGCTTCAGGGGTTGGGAGCTTTCTTT. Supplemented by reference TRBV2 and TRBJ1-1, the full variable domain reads EPEVTQTPSHQVTQMGQEVILRCVPISNHLYFYWYRQILGQKVEFLVSFYNNEISEKSEIFDDQFSVERPDGSNFTLKIRSTKLEDSAMYFCASSEALQGLGAFFGQGTRLTVV.

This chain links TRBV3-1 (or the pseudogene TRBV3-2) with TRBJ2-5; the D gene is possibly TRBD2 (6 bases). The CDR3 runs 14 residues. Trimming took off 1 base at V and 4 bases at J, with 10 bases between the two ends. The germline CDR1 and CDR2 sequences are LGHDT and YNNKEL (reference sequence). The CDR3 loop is CASSQGRARETQYF. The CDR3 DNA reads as TGTGCCAGCAGCCAAGGGAGGGCGCGAGAGACCCAGTACTTC.

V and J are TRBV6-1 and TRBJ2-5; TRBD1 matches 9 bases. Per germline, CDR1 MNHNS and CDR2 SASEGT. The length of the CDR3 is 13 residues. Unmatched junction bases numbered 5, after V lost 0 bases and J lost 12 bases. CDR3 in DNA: TGTGCCAGCAGTGAAGCTGACCGGACAGGGGAGTACTTC. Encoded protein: CASSEADRTGEYF.

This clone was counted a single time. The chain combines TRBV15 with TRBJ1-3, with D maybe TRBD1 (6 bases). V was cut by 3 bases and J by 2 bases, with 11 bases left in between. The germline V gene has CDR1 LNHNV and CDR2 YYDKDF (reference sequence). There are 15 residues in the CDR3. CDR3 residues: CATSRDTGPGNTIYF. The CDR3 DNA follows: TGTGCCACCAGCAGGGATACAGGGCCTGGAAACACCATATATTTT.

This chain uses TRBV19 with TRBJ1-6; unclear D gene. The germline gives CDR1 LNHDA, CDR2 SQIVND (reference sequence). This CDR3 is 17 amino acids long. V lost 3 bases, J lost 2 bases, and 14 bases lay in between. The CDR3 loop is CASSMREMGTYNSPLHF. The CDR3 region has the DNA TGTGCCAGTAGTATGCGGGAGATGGGGACCTATAATTCACCCCTCCACTTT.

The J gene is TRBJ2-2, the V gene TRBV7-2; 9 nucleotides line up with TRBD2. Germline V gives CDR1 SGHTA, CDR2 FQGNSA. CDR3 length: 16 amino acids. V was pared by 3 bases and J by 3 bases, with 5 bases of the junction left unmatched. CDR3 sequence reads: CASSFYSSGDTGELFF. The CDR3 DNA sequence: TGTGCCAGCAGCTTTTATTCTAGCGGGGACACCGGGGAGCTGTTTTTT.

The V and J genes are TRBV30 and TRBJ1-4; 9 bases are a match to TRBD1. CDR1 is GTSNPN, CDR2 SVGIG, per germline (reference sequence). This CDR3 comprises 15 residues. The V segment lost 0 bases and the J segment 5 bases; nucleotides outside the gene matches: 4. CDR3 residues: CAWSVNRGPNEKLFF. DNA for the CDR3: TGTGCCTGGAGTGTTAACAGGGGGCCGAATGAAAAACTGTTTTTT.

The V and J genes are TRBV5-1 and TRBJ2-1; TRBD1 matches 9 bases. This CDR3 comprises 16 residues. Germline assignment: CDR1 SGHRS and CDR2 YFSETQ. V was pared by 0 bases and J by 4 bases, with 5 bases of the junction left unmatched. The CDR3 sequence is CASSLAGTGLYNEQFF. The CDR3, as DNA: TGCGCCAGCAGCTTGGCCGGGACAGGGCTGTACAATGAGCAGTTCTTC.

The CDR3 DNA reads as TGTGCCAGCAGCCAAGTACGCGTTACTTATGGCTACACCTTC. This gives the protein CASSQVRVTYGYTF. This rearrangement joins TRBV3-1 (or the pseudogene TRBV3-2) to TRBJ1-2; D remains ambiguous. Germline CDR1 LGHDT, CDR2 YNNKEL (reference sequence). This CDR3 has 14 amino acids. Trimming stripped 1 base from V and 5 bases from J, with 11 bases between.

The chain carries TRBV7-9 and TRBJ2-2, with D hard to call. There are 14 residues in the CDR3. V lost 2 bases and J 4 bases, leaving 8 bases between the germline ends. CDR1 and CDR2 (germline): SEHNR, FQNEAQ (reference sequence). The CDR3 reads CASSLSLSTGELFF. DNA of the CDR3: TGTGCCAGCAGCTTATCCCTCTCCACCGGGGAGCTGTTTTTT.

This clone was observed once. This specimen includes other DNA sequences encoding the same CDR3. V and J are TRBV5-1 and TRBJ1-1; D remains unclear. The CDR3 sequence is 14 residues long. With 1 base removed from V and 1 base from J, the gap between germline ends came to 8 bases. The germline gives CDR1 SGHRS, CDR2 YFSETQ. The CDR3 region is CASSLSGGNTEAFF. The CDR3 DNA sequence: TGCGCCAGCAGCTTGAGCGGAGGGAACACTGAAGCTTTCTTT.